What follows are 27 T cell receptor beta chains derived from one specimen sequenced in a study of T cells after yellow fever vaccination. TCRdb redid the calling of the 5' RACE reads with MiXCR, one entry per CDR3 protein. Of some 54,000 distinct CDR3 sequences listed, 6.5% to 8.5% were seen once; the top ten hold roughly 24%. Sample: CD8+ T cells not binding an NS4B(214-222) dextramer, sorted from PBMCs, taken approximately 40 days after the first yellow fever vaccination. These receptors were obtained from a man between 18 and 29 years old who received the YFV17D yellow fever vaccine.

This clonotype appeared a few times. J is TRBJ1-1 and V is TRBV5-6; D unresolved. V lost 1 base and J lost 2, with 9 bases in between. This CDR3 is 14 amino acids long. Germline V gene lookup returns CDR1 SGHDT and CDR2 YYEEEE. The CDR3 DNA follows: TGTGCCAGCAGCTTGAAAAGGGCTAACACTGAAGCTTTCTTT. Translated, it gives CASSLKRANTEAFF.

This clonotype was observed many times. V gene TRBV12-3 or TRBV12-4 combines with J gene TRBJ2-7; perhaps D is TRBD1 or TRBD2 (5 bases each). The CDR3 length is 14 residues. V was pared by 6 bases and J by 2 bases, with 14 bases between. CDR3: CASSPGLGAYEQYF. The CDR3 region has the DNA TGTGCCAGCAGCCCCGGGTTGGGGGCCTACGAGCAGTACTTC.

The chain joins TRBV4-1 to TRBJ2-5; TRBD2 agrees at 8 bases. Trimming removed 4 bases from V and 5 bases from J; junction bases left unmatched: 6. CDR1 is MGHRA, CDR2 YSYEKL, per germline. This CDR3 region has 14 residues. This CDR3 reads CASSPRGGRETQYF. CDR3 in DNA: TGCGCCAGCAGCCCACGGGGGGGGAGGGAGACCCAGTACTTC.

The chain carries TRBV4-1 and TRBJ2-4; possibly TRBD2 for D (6 bases). V lost 0 bases to trimming and J lost 8 bases, with 14 bases between them. Germline lookup yields CDR1 MGHRA and CDR2 YSYEKL. CDR3 length equals 15 residues. The CDR3 is CASSQEGRPFDIQYF. In DNA, the CDR3 is TGCGCCAGCAGCCAAGAAGGGAGGCCCTTCGACATTCAGTACTTC.

This clonotype was counted a few times. This chain joins TRBV20-1 and TRBJ2-2, with TRBD2 identical over 9 bases. Germline V gene lookup returns CDR1 DFQATT and CDR2 SNEGSKA (reference sequence). The CDR3 covers 15 residues. J lost 0 bases, V lost 4 bases, and 3 bases had no gene match. This CDR3 is CSAIAGGTNTGELFF. The CDR3 DNA follows: TGCAGTGCTATCGCGGGGGGGACGAACACCGGGGAGCTGTTTTTT.

This clonotype was counted only a few times. The V and J genes are TRBV4-3 and TRBJ2-7, with a possible D match to TRBD1 (6 bases). V lost 0 bases to trimming and J lost 6 bases, with 12 bases between them. The CDR3 is 14 residues long. The germline V gene encodes CDR1 LGHNA and CDR2 YSLEER. The CDR3 DNA reads TGCGCCAGCAGCCAAGACTCGGTGGGGGCCGAGCAGTACTTC. As protein: CASSQDSVGAEQYF.

V is TRBV7-3 and J is TRBJ2-1, with 10 bases aligning to TRBD2. This CDR3 comprises 14 residues. V was clipped by 5 bases and J by 7 bases; unmatched bases: 5. Germline CDR1 and CDR2: SGHTA and FQGTGA. The CDR3 DNA sequence: TGTGCCAGCAGCCCTGGGACTAGCGAGAATGAGCAGTTCTTC. Encoded protein: CASSPGTSENEQFF.

In its sample, this clonotype was seen a few times. This chain links TRBV19 with TRBJ2-7; 8 bases are shared with TRBD1. The germline gives CDR1 LNHDA, CDR2 SQIVND (reference sequence). The CDR3 length is 16 residues. The junction had 15 bases not matched to a gene; V was cut back by 5 bases and J by 6 bases. The CDR3 sequence is CASSLRTGPPLIEQYF. In DNA, the CDR3 is TGTGCCAGTAGTCTAAGGACAGGGCCGCCCCTAATCGAGCAGTACTTC.

This clonotype was counted a few times. The genes are TRBV12-3 or TRBV12-4 and TRBJ2-7; D gene uncertain. Trimming cost V 2 bases and J 5 bases, with 4 bases left between them. The CDR3 has 11 residues. The CDR3 nucleotides read TGTGCCAGCAGTTTATCTAACGAGCAGTACTTC. This codes for CASSLSNEQYF.

The chain employs TRBV4-3 and TRBJ2-1; D not certain. The germline V and J ends were trimmed by 0 bases and 5 bases, with 8 bases remaining between them. This CDR3 is 14 amino acids long. Per germline, CDR1 LGHNA and CDR2 YSLEER. CDR3 sequence: CASSQDLGDNEQFF. In DNA, the CDR3 is TGCGCCAGCAGCCAAGATCTCGGTGACAATGAGCAGTTCTTC.

This rearrangement joins TRBV20-1 to TRBJ1-2, with D unclear. Germline CDR1 DFQATT, CDR2 SNEGSKA (reference sequence). The CDR3 is 19 amino acids. V was shortened by 0 bases and J by 4 bases, with 27 bases between the two germline ends. The DNA for the CDR3 is TGCAGTGCTAGAGAGTCTCTCTCTTCAGGACCTCCGCGACCCTATGGCTACACCTTC. As protein: CSARESLSSGPPRPYGYTF.

The chain employs TRBV6-2 or TRBV6-3 and TRBJ1-1; D might be TRBD1 (6 bases). Germline V gives CDR1 MNHEY, CDR2 SVGEGT. Trimming pared 3 bases from V and 2 bases from J, leaving 16 bases between. The CDR3 runs to 16 residues. The CDR3 bases are TGTGCCAGCAGTTATTTCAACCTCAGGGGAAACACTGAAGCTTTCTTT. Residues: CASSYFNLRGNTEAFF.

The chain recombines TRBV7-6 with TRBJ1-2; TRBD1 aligns across 7 bases. Germline V gene lookup returns CDR1 SGHVS and CDR2 FNYEAQ. V gave up 3 bases and J gave up 3 bases; unmatched junction bases: 1. This CDR3 is 13 amino acids long. The DNA of the CDR3 is TGTGCCAGCAGCTTTACAGGGGACTATGGCTACACCTTC. This encodes CASSFTGDYGYTF.

This clonotype was found a few times. The V call is TRBV5-6, the J call TRBJ2-1; D gene unclear. The CDR3 spans 12 residues. V lost 4 bases to trimming and J lost 8 bases, with 10 bases between them. Germline V lookup: CDR1 SGHDT, CDR2 YYEEEE. This CDR3 reads CASSQEDDEQFF. CDR3 DNA: TGTGCCAGCAGCCAAGAAGACGATGAGCAGTTCTTC.

J is TRBJ2-2 and V is TRBV6-2 or TRBV6-3; D gene uncertain. Germline lookup yields CDR1 MNHEY and CDR2 SVGEGT. This CDR3 spans 13 amino acids. The ends were cut back, 2 bases at V and 4 bases at J, with 5 bases in the middle. In DNA form, the CDR3 reads TGTGCCAGCAGTTACACCGGCACCGGGGAGCTGTTTTTT. It codes for CASSYTGTGELFF.

This clonotype was counted at least ten times. The chain combines TRBV10-3 with TRBJ2-1, with 9 bases lining up with TRBD1. Germline assignment: CDR1 ENHRY and CDR2 SYGVKD. This CDR3 contains 16 residues. Trimming removed 2 bases from V and 9 bases from J; junction bases left unmatched: 11. CDR3 DNA: TGTGCCATCAGTGAGCCAAGCCTGGGACAGGGAGTTGAGCAGTTCTTC. It translates to CAISEPSLGQGVEQFF.

This clonotype was recorded many times. The chain recombines TRBV28 with TRBJ2-7; TRBD1 agrees at 7 bases. The J segment lost 4 bases and the V segment lost 8 bases, leaving 8 bases of the junction unmatched. This CDR3 contains 13 residues. In germline, CDR1 is MDHEN, CDR2 SYDVKM. DNA for the CDR3: TGTGCCAGCGGACACAGGGGTGGGTACGAGCAGTACTTC. Its protein product is CASGHRGGYEQYF.

In its sample, this clonotype was seen many times. The CDR3 sequence is CSASNGQGNTEAFF. The DNA of the CDR3 is TGCAGTGCTAGTAACGGACAGGGGAACACTGAAGCTTTCTTT. The chain joins TRBV20-1 to TRBJ1-1; 8 nucleotides agree with TRBD1. The germline CDR1 and CDR2 sequences are DFQATT and SNEGSKA (reference sequence). The CDR3 totals 14 residues. The V segment lost 3 bases and the J segment 1 base; nucleotides outside the gene matches: 4.

This clonotype was counted many times. The gene calls are TRBV7-6 and TRBJ2-2, with 9 bases fitting TRBD1. The CDR3 has 16 amino acids. The V and J ends lost 2 bases and 4 bases, in that order; junction bases with no gene match: 5. Germline CDR1 is SGHVS and CDR2 is FNYEAQ. The CDR3 DNA reads as TGTGCCAGCAGCTTATGGGACAGGGAATTCACCGGGGAGCTGTTTTTT. Its protein product is CASSLWDREFTGELFF.

This clonotype is judged medium-sized. The chain is built from TRBV5-1 and TRBJ2-2, with D possibly matching TRBD2 (6 bases). Germline CDR1 reads SGHRS; CDR2 reads YFSETQ. The CDR3 spans 14 residues. The V end lost 2 bases, the J end lost 2 bases, and 7 bases lay between the germline ends. This chain's CDR3 is CASSLGTNTGELFF. DNA for the CDR3: TGCGCCAGCAGCTTAGGGACTAACACCGGGGAGCTGTTTTTT.

The rearrangement uses TRBV19 and TRBJ2-7; D is unresolved. V dropped 4 bases and J dropped 4 bases, with 11 bases sitting between them. Germline V CDR1 and CDR2: LNHDA, SQIVND (reference sequence). The CDR3 length is 13 residues. The CDR3 reads CASSNRAAYEQYF. CDR3 bases: TGTGCCAGTAGTAACCGGGCCGCATACGAGCAGTACTTC.

This clonotype was picked up a small number of times. This sequence joins TRBV15 and TRBJ1-5; a possible D gene is TRBD1 (6 bases). Trimming removed 6 bases from V and 5 bases from J, with 14 bases in between. This CDR3 comprises 14 residues. The germline V gene encodes CDR1 LNHNV and CDR2 YYDKDF (reference sequence). CDR3 in DNA: TGTGCCACCAGTATAAAGGGACAAGATCAGCCCCAGCATTTT. It is translated as CATSIKGQDQPQHF.

The sample holds a few counts of this clonotype. The chain couples TRBV2 to TRBJ2-2, with D uncertain. CDR1 is SNHLY, CDR2 FYNNEI, per germline. The CDR3 runs to 13 residues. The germline V and J ends were trimmed by 6 bases and 3 bases, with 8 bases remaining between them. The CDR3 spells CASSQADTGELFF. The CDR3 DNA reads TGTGCCAGCAGCCAGGCGGACACCGGGGAGCTGTTTTTT.

This clonotype occurred many times. The chain is built from TRBV29-1 and TRBJ2-5; 7 nucleotides agree with TRBD2. This CDR3 has 14 amino acids. CDR1 and CDR2 from the germline V gene are SQVTM and ANQGSEA. Trimming took 6 bases from V and 2 from J; bases not matched to a gene: 9. CDR3 residues: CSVAGTTYQETQYF. For the CDR3, the DNA is TGCAGCGTCGCCGGGACTACATATCAAGAGACCCAGTACTTC.

This chain connects TRBV7-9 to TRBJ2-1, with 8 nucleotides matching TRBD1. The CDR3 runs to 13 residues. Germline loops: CDR1 SEHNR, CDR2 FQNEAQ (reference sequence). With V trimmed by 7 bases and J by 4 bases, 3 bases remained unmatched. Written as DNA, the CDR3 is TGTGCCAGCAAGACAGGGGAATACAATGAGCAGTTCTTC. This gives the protein CASKTGEYNEQFF.

This clonotype was seen ten or more times. The V gene is TRBV5-6, the J gene TRBJ2-5; TRBD1 matches at 8 bases. The CDR3 contains 15 residues. V gave up 1 base and J gave up 3 bases; unmatched junction bases: 5. Germline V gene sequence: CDR1 SGHDT, CDR2 YYEEEE. In DNA, the CDR3 is TGTGCCAGCAGCTTGCCCAGGACAGGGAAAGAGACCCAGTACTTC. Translated, it gives CASSLPRTGKETQYF.

This clonotype was counted many times. This chain's CDR3 is CATSRDRGSGELFF. CDR3 DNA: TGTGCCACCAGCAGAGATCGGGGATCCGGGGAGCTGTTTTTT. The chain recombines TRBV15 with TRBJ2-2, with D possibly TRBD2 on 5 matching bases. This CDR3 spans 14 amino acids. CDR1 and CDR2 from the germline V gene are LNHNV and YYDKDF (reference sequence). Trimming left V 0 bases short and J 6 bases short, with 8 bases between.